Each of the 17 T cell receptor beta chains below was sequenced from the same sample in a study of cytomegalovirus exposure and HLA in healthy donors. Clones were read by immunoSEQ multiplex PCR, and TCRdb kept only the in-frame ones, dropping some. The table has some 160,000 clones, 88% seen once; the top ten hold 2.5% to 3%. Sequencing used PBMCs. These receptors all stem from a man younger than 35 in good health and CMV-seronegative.

The V gene is TRBV6-1, the J gene TRBJ2-3, with D tentatively TRBD1 (6 bases). CDR1 is MNHNS, CDR2 SASEGT, per germline. V was pared by 3 bases and J by 0 bases, with 10 bases between. The CDR3 totals 15 residues. The CDR3 sequence: CASSESGASTDTQYF. CDR3 bases: TGTGCCAGCAGTGAGTCAGGGGCTAGCACAGATACGCAGTATTTT.

Only one count was recorded for this clone. The chain links TRBV6-4 to TRBJ2-7; D gene ambiguous. Trimming removed 6 bases at V and 7 bases at J, with 16 bases between. CDR3 length: 13 residues. CDR1 is MRHNA and CDR2 is SNTAGT in the germline V gene. The chain's CDR3 is CASRPVGIGEQYV. DNA for the CDR3: TGTGCCAGCAGGCCCGTAGGGATTGGGGAGCAGTACGTC.

J is TRBJ2-1 and V is TRBV27, with unresolved D. The CDR3 is 11 residues long. CDR1 is MNHEY and CDR2 is SMNVEV in the germline V gene (reference sequence). V gave up 4 bases and J gave up 7 bases, with 5 bases separating them. The CDR3 reads CASSYVNEQFF. In DNA form, the CDR3 reads TGTGCCAGCAGTTATGTAAATGAGCAGTTCTTC.

This chain joins TRBV7-9 and TRBJ1-1, with 8 bases matching TRBD1. The CDR3 extends over 14 amino acids. V trimming: 11 bases; J trimming: 3 bases; junction bases outside the gene matches: 11. The V gene's germline CDR1 is SEHNR and CDR2 FQNEAQ (reference sequence). DNA for the CDR3: TGTGCCGACTCAGGGGGCCTCGTGGACACTGAAGCTTTCTTT. Amino acids: CADSGGLVDTEAFF.

The chain recombines TRBV15 with TRBJ2-1; D perhaps matches TRBD1 (5 bases). The CDR3 has 13 amino acids. Germline assignment: CDR1 LNHNV and CDR2 YYDKDF (reference sequence). Trimming took 3 bases from V and 8 from J, leaving 11 bases between them. The CDR3 region is CATSSGTGYEQFF. The CDR3 DNA is TGTGCCACCAGCAGCGGTACAGGATATGAGCAGTTCTTC.

The chain uses TRBV4-2 and TRBJ1-2; D unresolved. This CDR3 has 15 amino acids. V lost 6 bases and J 4 bases, leaving 18 bases between the germline ends. The germline CDR1 and CDR2 sequences are LGHNA and YNFKEQ. This CDR3 reads CASRREAGGSYGYTF. CDR3 in DNA: TGTGCCAGCAGACGTGAGGCAGGAGGGTCCTATGGCTACACCTTC.

The rearrangement links TRBV7-9 to TRBJ2-2; 9 positions agree with TRBD1. Trimming removed 4 bases from V and 5 bases from J; junction bases left unmatched: 14. The CDR3 consists of 18 residues. CDR1 is SEHNR and CDR2 is FQNEAQ in the germline V gene (reference sequence). The CDR3 coding sequence is TGTGCCAGCAGCTCCTCCGGGACAGGGTATGGGAGAACCGGGGAGCTGTTTTTT. Protein product: CASSSSGTGYGRTGELFF.

The V call is TRBV9, the J call TRBJ2-7, with D possibly being TRBD2 (5 bases). Germline CDR1 and CDR2: SGDLS and YYNGEE. The CDR3 has 16 residues. V lost 4 bases to trimming and J lost 0 bases, with 17 bases between them. CDR3 protein: CASSPRGVVSSYEQYF. The CDR3, as DNA: TGTGCCAGCAGCCCTCGGGGTGTGGTCAGCTCCTACGAGCAGTACTTC.

This rearrangement joins TRBV11-2 to TRBJ1-3; 7 bases fit TRBD1. The trim removed 4 bases at V and 0 bases at J, leaving 6 bases unmatched. This CDR3 spans 16 amino acids. Germline V gene lookup returns CDR1 SGHAT and CDR2 FQNNGV. The CDR3 DNA reads TGTGCCAGCAGCTCCCTGGGACAGACCTCTGGAAACACCATATATTTT. This sequence encodes CASSSLGQTSGNTIYF.

The chain couples TRBV5-6 to TRBJ2-3, with D possibly matching TRBD2 (5 bases). Trimming cost V 7 bases and J 3 bases, with 12 bases left between them. This CDR3 region has 13 residues. Germline-derived CDR1 and CDR2 are SGHDT and YYEEEE. The CDR3 protein is CASVGGRTDTQYF. The CDR3 region has the DNA TGTGCCAGCGTAGGAGGTCGGACAGATACGCAGTATTTT. The variable domain in full, with the rest retrieved from reference TRBV5-6 and TRBJ2-3, is DAGVTQSPTHLIKTRGQQVTLRCSPKSGHDTVSWYQQALGQGPQFIFQYYEEEERQRGNFPDRFSGHQFPNYSSELNVNALLLGDSALYLCASVGGRTDTQYFGPGTRLTVL.

In this sample, this clone turned up once. This rearrangement joins TRBV28 to TRBJ2-7; 7 bases line up with TRBD1. Germline CDR1 reads MDHEN; CDR2 reads SYDVKM. V lost 3 bases to trimming and J lost 5 bases; unmatched junction nucleotides: 16. The CDR3 sequence is 17 residues long. The CDR3 is CASSLGLRIQGGDEQYF. CDR3 nucleotide sequence: TGTGCCAGCAGTTTGGGTCTCCGGATCCAAGGGGGCGACGAGCAGTACTTC. The whole variable domain, remainder taken from reference TRBV28 and TRBJ2-7, is DVKVTQSSRYLVKRTGEKVFLECVQDMDHENMFWYRQDPGLGLRLIYFSYDVKMKEKGDIPEGYSVSREKKERFSLILESASTNQTSMYLCASSLGLRIQGGDEQYFGPGTRLTVT.

CDR3 sequence: CASSLRAGGRYEQYF. In DNA, the CDR3 is TGTGCCAGCAGTTTACGGGCGGGAGGTCGTTACGAGCAGTACTTC. This sequence joins TRBV28 and TRBJ2-7, with 8 positions matching TRBD2. This CDR3 has 15 amino acids. After removal of 2 bases from V and 4 bases from J, the junction contained 7 bases not matched to a gene. CDR1 MDHEN and CDR2 SYDVKM come from the germline V gene.

The rearrangement joins TRBV18 to TRBJ1-3; weak D call: TRBD1 (5 bases). V was clipped by 6 bases and J by 3 bases, with 12 bases between them. This CDR3 region has 14 residues. The V gene's germline CDR1 is KGHSH and CDR2 LQKENI. CDR3 sequence: CASSPGRDGNTIYF. The CDR3 DNA is TGTGCCAGCTCTCCAGGGAGAGATGGAAACACCATATATTTT.

This clone has only a few counts. The genes are TRBV7-9 and TRBJ2-1; D is perhaps TRBD2 (6 bases). The CDR3 extends over 15 amino acids. Trimming shortened V by 5 bases and J by 0 bases, and 11 bases separated the two germline ends. CDR1 is SEHNR and CDR2 is FQNEAQ in the germline V gene (reference sequence). For the CDR3, the DNA is TGTGCCAGCAGCCCGGAGGGGAGCTCCTACAATGAGCAGTTCTTC. Translated: CASSPEGSSYNEQFF.

This chain joins TRBV4-3 and TRBJ2-3; 9 nucleotides agree with TRBD2. V shed 0 bases and J 6 bases; nucleotides not matched to a gene: 4. The length of the CDR3 is 15 residues. Per the germline V gene, CDR1 is LGHNA and CDR2 is YSLEER. The DNA for the CDR3 is TGCGCCAGCAGCCAAGAAGGCAGCGGGGGGGATACGCAGTATTTT. It is translated as CASSQEGSGGDTQYF.

The chain is built from TRBV5-1 and TRBJ1-2, with 10 bases matching TRBD1. CDR1 is SGHRS, CDR2 YFSETQ, per germline. CDR3 length: 14 amino acids. V was pared by 4 bases and J by 6 bases, with 6 bases of the junction left unmatched. CDR3 nucleotide sequence: TGCGCCAGCAGCGGGGGACAGGGGTTGGATGGCTACACCTTC. Its translation is CASSGGQGLDGYTF.

This rearrangement joins TRBV5-1 to TRBJ2-1; 11 bases fit TRBD2. Germline lookup yields CDR1 SGHRS and CDR2 YFSETQ. The CDR3 is 16 residues long. With V trimmed by 5 bases and J by 4 bases, 8 bases remained unmatched. The chain's CDR3 is CASRPLAGGTYNEQFF. As DNA, the CDR3 is TGCGCCAGCAGGCCTCTAGCGGGGGGAACTTACAATGAGCAGTTCTTC.